The T cell receptor (beta chain) under discussion was sequenced for a study of metastatic and nonmetastatic thyroid tumors. Study in general: Repertoire comparisons spanned blood and tumor or nodule tissue from malignant and benign thyroid patients.

Thyroid surgery had not been preceded by any treatment in any patient. This clone was counted only a few times. No antigen is known for it. Authors' methods: A papillary thyroid cancer distant-metastasis classifier was built from CDR3 differences across clinicopathological groups. MiXCR re-clonotyped the PCR reads for TCRdb. The V and J calls here are based on TCRdb, not the publication. The sample carries over 3,500 clones, around 32% recorded once. Germline CDR1 ENHRY, CDR2 SYGVKD. V shed 4 bases and J shed 0 bases, with 7 bases lying between them. The CDR3 has 14 amino acids. Broader study findings: The reported finding was significantly higher TCR beta diversity in malignant thyroid tumors relative to benign nodules, in blood and tumor.

This chain joins TRBV10-3 and TRBJ1-5; maybe TRBD1 (5 bases). What was sequenced was adjacent normal tissue. The sequence derives from a male donor with papillary thyroid cancer or a benign thyroid nodule (not recorded which). Some clones in this sample may be carry-over from other donors' samples. The CDR3 coding sequence is TGTGCCATCAGTGCGGACAATAGCAATCAGCCCCAGCATTTT. Translated, it gives CAISADNSNQPQHF.